This entry lists 31 T cell receptor beta chains sequenced from one sample in a study of blood T cell repertoires in COVID-19. Using immunoSEQ multiplex PCR, the repertoire was profiled, and TCRdb retains in-frame clones only, with some absent. The table records 200,000 to 300,000 clones, around 85% of them present only once. Sequencing was carried out using peripheral blood. The receptors derive from a woman of 80 years or more with acute or convalescent COVID-19.

This clone appeared a few times. The V gene is TRBV11-3, the J gene TRBJ2-1; TRBD1 is a possible D gene (6 bases). Germline V gives CDR1 SGHNT, CDR2 YENEEA. The CDR3 totals 15 residues. The V end was cut by 1 base, the J end by 4 bases, with 11 bases between. The CDR3: CASSLGGDTYNEQFF. CDR3 DNA sequence: TGTGCCAGCAGCTTAGGAGGGGACACTTACAATGAGCAGTTCTTC.

In its sample, this clone was seen a few times. This sequence joins TRBV12-3 or TRBV12-4 and TRBJ1-2; the D is unclear. V was trimmed by 4 bases and J by 1 base, leaving 7 bases between them. The CDR3 extends over 13 amino acids. CDR3 nucleotides: TGTGCCAGCAGTTACAGAAGTAACTATGGCTACACCTTC. Its protein is CASSYRSNYGYTF.

This chain connects TRBV24-1 to TRBJ2-3; D remains unclear. This CDR3 is built from 13 residues. CDR1 is KGHDR and CDR2 is SFDVKD in the germline V gene. Deletions cut 3 bases from V and 3 bases from J, with 6 bases between. CDR3 in amino acids: CATSDPFTDTQYF. In DNA form, the CDR3 reads TGTGCCACCAGTGATCCTTTTACAGATACGCAGTATTTT.

The chain uses TRBV5-1 and TRBJ2-1; 9 nucleotides match TRBD2. J lost 5 bases, V lost 5 bases, and 8 bases had no gene match. This CDR3 comprises 15 residues. Germline V gives CDR1 SGHRS, CDR2 YFSETQ. The DNA of the CDR3 is TGCGCCAGCAGATTAGCGGGAGCCATCAACAATGAGCAGTTCTTC. It specifies CASRLAGAINNEQFF.

V gene TRBV14 combines with J gene TRBJ2-1, with 7 bases fitting TRBD2. The germline V gene has CDR1 SGHDN and CDR2 FVKESK. CDR3 length: 15 residues. The V and J ends lost 4 bases and 7 bases, in that order; junction bases with no gene match: 10. CDR3 sequence (DNA): TGTGCCAGCAGCCGGGGGGGAAGGCCAGGGAATGAGCAGTTCTTC. It codes for CASSRGGRPGNEQFF.

J is TRBJ1-2 and V is TRBV3-1 (or the pseudogene TRBV3-2); D call uncertain. Germline V gene lookup returns CDR1 LGHDT and CDR2 YNNKEL (reference sequence). This CDR3 spans 13 amino acids. The ends were cut back, 4 bases at V and 4 bases at J, with 10 bases in the middle. The DNA of the CDR3 is TGTGCCAGCAGCCGCAGTCGGGGCTATGGCTACACCTTC. Its translation is CASSRSRGYGYTF.

This clone was recorded once. The J gene is TRBJ1-3, the V gene TRBV2; D not certain. From germline, CDR1 is SNHLY and CDR2 FYNNEI. Trimming pared 10 bases from V and 0 bases from J, leaving 19 bases between. The CDR3 runs 16 residues. The CDR3: CANQSRTRSSGNTIYF. Written as DNA, the CDR3 is TGTGCCAACCAGAGTCGTACTCGGAGCTCTGGAAACACCATATATTTT.

J is TRBJ1-1 and V is TRBV10-3; a possible D gene is TRBD1 (6 bases). CDR1 ENHRY and CDR2 SYGVKD come from the germline V gene. V dropped 0 bases and J dropped 0 bases, with 11 bases sitting between them. CDR3 size: 16 residues. The CDR3 here is CAISESGAGMNTEAFF. CDR3 bases: TGTGCCATCAGTGAGTCGGGGGCAGGGATGAACACTGAAGCTTTCTTT.

This clone was seen once. This chain joins TRBV6-5 and TRBJ1-5, with 8 bases identical to TRBD1. The V gene end was trimmed by 5 bases and the J gene end by 2 bases; junction bases not matched to a gene: 5. Per the germline V gene, CDR1 is MNHEY and CDR2 is SVGAGI. The CDR3 length is 15 residues. The CDR3 region has the DNA TGTGCCAGCAGTCCCACAGGGGGAGGCAATCAGCCCCAGCATTTT. This translates into CASSPTGGGNQPQHF.

V usage is TRBV6-5 and J usage is TRBJ1-5; no clear D. V was shortened by 6 bases and J by 0 bases, with 12 bases between the two germline ends. CDR1 is MNHEY, CDR2 SVGAGI, per germline. CDR3 length: 15 amino acids. The CDR3, as DNA: TGTGCCAGCAGACCCTCGGGGTATAGCAATCAGCCCCAGCATTTT. Translating it yields CASRPSGYSNQPQHF.

V usage is TRBV27 and J usage is TRBJ2-2, with D unclear. Trimming removed 2 bases at V and 5 bases at J, with 6 bases between. The CDR3 is 13 amino acids. In germline, CDR1 is MNHEY, CDR2 SMNVEV (reference sequence). The CDR3 nucleotides are TGTGCCAGCAGTTTAAAGAGGACCGGGGAGCTGTTTTTT. Its translation is CASSLKRTGELFF.

The chain employs TRBV5-1 and TRBJ2-7, with D uncertain. V was shortened by 1 base and J by 0 bases, with 11 bases between the two germline ends. The CDR3 consists of 15 residues. Germline values: CDR1 SGHRS, CDR2 YFSETQ. The CDR3 region is CASSLQVVSSYEQYF. CDR3 DNA sequence: TGCGCCAGCAGCTTGCAGGTAGTGAGCTCCTACGAGCAGTACTTC.

The chain carries TRBV6-2 or TRBV6-3 and TRBJ2-7; 12 nucleotides agree with TRBD2. CDR1 MNHEY and CDR2 SVGEGT come from the germline V gene. The V segment lost 7 bases and the J segment 4 bases; nucleotides outside the gene matches: 17. The CDR3 runs 18 residues. The CDR3 reads CASNPLAGGAGSIYEQYF. The CDR3 DNA reads TGTGCCAGCAACCCTCTAGCGGGGGGGGCCGGATCCATATACGAGCAGTACTTC.

The chain is built from TRBV5-1 and TRBJ1-1; no definite D call. Trimming pared 0 bases from V and 4 bases from J, leaving 10 bases between. From germline, CDR1 is SGHRS and CDR2 YFSETQ. The CDR3 length is 14 residues. CDR3 bases: TGCGCCAGCAGCTTGGGCGGGGTGGGCACTGAAGCTTTCTTT. Its protein is CASSLGGVGTEAFF.

A single count supports this clone. The V call is TRBV5-4, the J call TRBJ1-2, with D maybe TRBD1 (6 bases). Per germline, CDR1 SGHNT and CDR2 YYREEE (reference sequence). V dropped 4 bases and J dropped 7 bases, with 23 bases sitting between them. The CDR3 spans 16 residues. DNA for the CDR3: TGTGCCAGCAGCCTAATAACAACAGGGCTAGGGGGTGGCTACACCTTC. Translated, it gives CASSLITTGLGGGYTF.

This chain links TRBV13 with TRBJ1-2; D is unclear. The V and J ends lost 1 base and 2 bases respectively, with 11 bases between them. The CDR3 is 15 amino acids. CDR1 PRHDT and CDR2 FYEKMQ come from the germline V gene (reference sequence). DNA of the CDR3: TGTGCCAGCAGCTTAGTCAAGGACTCCAACTATGGCTACACCTTC. It codes for CASSLVKDSNYGYTF.

This clone has a single count. The J gene is TRBJ2-5, the V gene TRBV19, with 7 bases that match TRBD1. Per germline, CDR1 LNHDA and CDR2 SQIVND (reference sequence). CDR3 length: 17 amino acids. The V and J ends lost 1 base and 1 base, in that order; junction bases with no gene match: 9. The CDR3 bases are TGTGCCAGTAGTATAGGAGTGCGCGGACAGGTCCAAGAGACCCAGTACTTC. Protein: CASSIGVRGQVQETQYF.

The chain joins TRBV2 to TRBJ2-2; 9 bases align to TRBD1. Germline values: CDR1 SNHLY, CDR2 FYNNEI. The J segment lost 2 bases and the V segment lost 5 bases, leaving 3 bases of the junction unmatched. CDR3 length equals 15 residues. This chain's CDR3 is CASSRTGVNTGELFF. The CDR3 region has the DNA TGTGCCAGCAGTCGGACAGGGGTTAACACCGGGGAGCTGTTTTTT.

This clone was seen a single time. The chain recombines TRBV6-4 with TRBJ2-7; tentatively, D is TRBD2 (5 bases). The length of the CDR3 is 13 residues. Trimming cost V 7 bases and J 6 bases, with 16 bases left between them. Per germline, CDR1 MRHNA and CDR2 SNTAGT. CDR3 bases: TGTGCCAGCATCGGACTTGACCCGAGCGAGCAGTACTTC. Amino acid sequence: CASIGLDPSEQYF.

The chain is built from TRBV5-1 and TRBJ1-6, with 8 bases that match TRBD1. The CDR3 is 16 amino acids. CDR1 SGHRS and CDR2 YFSETQ come from the germline V gene. The V segment lost 4 bases and the J segment 3 bases; nucleotides outside the gene matches: 6. CDR3 sequence (DNA): TGCGCCAGCAGCCTAACAACAGGGGGCTATAATTCACCCCTCCACTTT. Its protein is CASSLTTGGYNSPLHF.

CDR3 coding DNA: TGCGCCAGCAGCTCAACAGGGGAGAATTCACCCCTCCACTTT. It codes for CASSSTGENSPLHF. This rearrangement joins TRBV5-1 to TRBJ1-6, with TRBD1 identical over 7 bases. With 3 bases clipped from V and 7 bases from J, the junction kept 4 bases outside the gene matches. CDR1 and CDR2 from the germline V gene are SGHRS and YFSETQ. The CDR3 is 14 residues long.

The rearrangement joins TRBV11-3 to TRBJ2-3, with D possibly TRBD2 on 6 matching bases. CDR1 SGHNT and CDR2 YENEEA come from the germline V gene. This CDR3 spans 18 amino acids. The V gene lost 1 base and the J gene lost 1 base, with 18 bases spanning the gap. CDR3 loop: CASSLGVLGGTGTDTQYF. The DNA of the CDR3 is TGTGCCAGCAGCTTAGGGGTTTTGGGGGGAACCGGCACAGATACGCAGTATTTT.

The rearrangement links TRBV11-2 to TRBJ2-3, with D maybe TRBD1 (6 bases). The CDR3 has 15 amino acids. Germline CDR1 and CDR2: SGHAT and FQNNGV. Trimming shortened V by 3 bases and J by 1 base, and 11 bases separated the two germline ends. The CDR3, as DNA: TGTGCCAGCAGCTTGGACAGCCTCGGCACAGATACGCAGTATTTT. It translates to CASSLDSLGTDTQYF.

This rearrangement joins TRBV19 to TRBJ1-4, with 8 bases that match TRBD1. Per germline, CDR1 LNHDA and CDR2 SQIVND (reference sequence). CDR3 length: 14 residues. V trimming: 10 bases; J trimming: 7 bases; junction bases outside the gene matches: 11. The CDR3 protein is CATLRTGGGEKLFF. The CDR3 DNA sequence: TGTGCCACCCTACGAACAGGGGGAGGTGAAAAACTGTTTTTT. Full variable domain (missing parts from reference TRBV19 and TRBJ1-4): DGGITQSPKYLFRKEGQNVTLSCEQNLNHDAMYWYRQDPGQGLRLIYYSQIVNDFQKGDIAEGYSVSREKKESFPLTVTSAQKNPTAFYLCATLRTGGGEKLFFGSGTQLSVL.

The J gene is TRBJ1-1, the V gene TRBV5-1; D is undetermined. Germline V lookup: CDR1 SGHRS, CDR2 YFSETQ. The CDR3 is made up of 15 amino acids. V was cut by 5 bases and J by 1 base, with 15 bases left in between. In DNA form, the CDR3 reads TGCGCCAGCAGTCTAGGTGCGGAAACGAACACTGAAGCTTTCTTT. This sequence encodes CASSLGAETNTEAFF.

This clone was counted a few times. This chain joins TRBV27 and TRBJ1-2; TRBD1 agrees at 8 bases. Germline CDR1 reads MNHEY; CDR2 reads SMNVEV (reference sequence). Trimming removed 5 bases from V and 8 bases from J; junction bases left unmatched: 7. The CDR3 is made up of 13 amino acids. The CDR3 reads CASSNRQGKGYTF. CDR3 coding DNA: TGTGCCAGCAGTAACAGACAGGGGAAAGGCTACACCTTC.

The chain combines TRBV3-1 (or the pseudogene TRBV3-2) with TRBJ1-5; 9 nucleotides line up with TRBD1. The CDR3 is 21 amino acids. With 1 base clipped from V and 0 bases from J, the junction kept 16 bases outside the gene matches. CDR1 is LGHDT and CDR2 is YNNKEL in the germline V gene (reference sequence). CDR3 in amino acids: CASSQVRVGTGRFHSNQPQHF. Written as DNA, the CDR3 is TGTGCCAGCAGCCAAGTACGTGTCGGGACAGGGAGGTTTCATAGCAATCAGCCCCAGCATTTT.

V and J are TRBV24-1 and TRBJ2-3; 9 bases map to TRBD1. The germline V gene encodes CDR1 KGHDR and CDR2 SFDVKD. This CDR3 is built from 13 residues. Trimming at V came to 7 bases and at J to 5 bases, leaving 3 bases not matched to a gene. This chain's CDR3 is CATSTGGIDTQYF. The CDR3 DNA reads as TGTGCCACCAGCACAGGGGGCATAGATACGCAGTATTTT.

This clone was counted once. The V gene is TRBV19, the J gene TRBJ2-2, with 8 bases aligning to TRBD1. In germline, CDR1 is LNHDA, CDR2 SQIVND (reference sequence). This CDR3 is built from 19 residues. The V and J ends lost 5 bases and 2 bases, in that order; junction bases with no gene match: 16. CDR3 residues: CASSLPGGGEPINTGELFF. The CDR3 coding sequence is TGTGCCAGTAGTTTGCCAGGGGGCGGAGAACCGATAAACACCGGGGAGCTGTTTTTT.

The genes are TRBV7-9 and TRBJ2-2; D gene uncertain. Germline CDR1 and CDR2: SEHNR and FQNEAQ (reference sequence). V was clipped by 8 bases and J by 7 bases, with 8 bases between them. CDR3 length equals 11 residues. The CDR3 loop reads CASEVFGELFF. CDR3 sequence (DNA): TGTGCCAGCGAGGTTTTCGGGGAGCTGTTTTTT.

The V and J genes are TRBV29-1 and TRBJ2-1; D is possibly TRBD2 (5 bases). The CDR3 is 14 amino acids. V lost 4 bases to trimming and J lost 5 bases, with 15 bases between them. CDR1 and CDR2 from the germline V gene are SQVTM and ANQGSEA. For the CDR3, the DNA is TGCAGCGTTGGAGTATTGCGGGCCGACAATGAGCAGTTCTTC. This gives the protein CSVGVLRADNEQFF.